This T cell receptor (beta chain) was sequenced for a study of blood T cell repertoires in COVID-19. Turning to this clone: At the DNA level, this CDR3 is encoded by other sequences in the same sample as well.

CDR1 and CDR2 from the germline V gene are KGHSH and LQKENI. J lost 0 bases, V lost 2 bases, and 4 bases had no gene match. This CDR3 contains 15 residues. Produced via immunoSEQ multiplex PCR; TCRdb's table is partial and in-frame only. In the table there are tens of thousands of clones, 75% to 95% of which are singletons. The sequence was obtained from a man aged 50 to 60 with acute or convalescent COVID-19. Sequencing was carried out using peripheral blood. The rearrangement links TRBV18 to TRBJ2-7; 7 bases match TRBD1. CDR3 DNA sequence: TGTGCCAGCTCACCATCAGGGGGTAGCTCCTACGAGCAGTACTTC. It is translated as CASSPSGGSSYEQYF.